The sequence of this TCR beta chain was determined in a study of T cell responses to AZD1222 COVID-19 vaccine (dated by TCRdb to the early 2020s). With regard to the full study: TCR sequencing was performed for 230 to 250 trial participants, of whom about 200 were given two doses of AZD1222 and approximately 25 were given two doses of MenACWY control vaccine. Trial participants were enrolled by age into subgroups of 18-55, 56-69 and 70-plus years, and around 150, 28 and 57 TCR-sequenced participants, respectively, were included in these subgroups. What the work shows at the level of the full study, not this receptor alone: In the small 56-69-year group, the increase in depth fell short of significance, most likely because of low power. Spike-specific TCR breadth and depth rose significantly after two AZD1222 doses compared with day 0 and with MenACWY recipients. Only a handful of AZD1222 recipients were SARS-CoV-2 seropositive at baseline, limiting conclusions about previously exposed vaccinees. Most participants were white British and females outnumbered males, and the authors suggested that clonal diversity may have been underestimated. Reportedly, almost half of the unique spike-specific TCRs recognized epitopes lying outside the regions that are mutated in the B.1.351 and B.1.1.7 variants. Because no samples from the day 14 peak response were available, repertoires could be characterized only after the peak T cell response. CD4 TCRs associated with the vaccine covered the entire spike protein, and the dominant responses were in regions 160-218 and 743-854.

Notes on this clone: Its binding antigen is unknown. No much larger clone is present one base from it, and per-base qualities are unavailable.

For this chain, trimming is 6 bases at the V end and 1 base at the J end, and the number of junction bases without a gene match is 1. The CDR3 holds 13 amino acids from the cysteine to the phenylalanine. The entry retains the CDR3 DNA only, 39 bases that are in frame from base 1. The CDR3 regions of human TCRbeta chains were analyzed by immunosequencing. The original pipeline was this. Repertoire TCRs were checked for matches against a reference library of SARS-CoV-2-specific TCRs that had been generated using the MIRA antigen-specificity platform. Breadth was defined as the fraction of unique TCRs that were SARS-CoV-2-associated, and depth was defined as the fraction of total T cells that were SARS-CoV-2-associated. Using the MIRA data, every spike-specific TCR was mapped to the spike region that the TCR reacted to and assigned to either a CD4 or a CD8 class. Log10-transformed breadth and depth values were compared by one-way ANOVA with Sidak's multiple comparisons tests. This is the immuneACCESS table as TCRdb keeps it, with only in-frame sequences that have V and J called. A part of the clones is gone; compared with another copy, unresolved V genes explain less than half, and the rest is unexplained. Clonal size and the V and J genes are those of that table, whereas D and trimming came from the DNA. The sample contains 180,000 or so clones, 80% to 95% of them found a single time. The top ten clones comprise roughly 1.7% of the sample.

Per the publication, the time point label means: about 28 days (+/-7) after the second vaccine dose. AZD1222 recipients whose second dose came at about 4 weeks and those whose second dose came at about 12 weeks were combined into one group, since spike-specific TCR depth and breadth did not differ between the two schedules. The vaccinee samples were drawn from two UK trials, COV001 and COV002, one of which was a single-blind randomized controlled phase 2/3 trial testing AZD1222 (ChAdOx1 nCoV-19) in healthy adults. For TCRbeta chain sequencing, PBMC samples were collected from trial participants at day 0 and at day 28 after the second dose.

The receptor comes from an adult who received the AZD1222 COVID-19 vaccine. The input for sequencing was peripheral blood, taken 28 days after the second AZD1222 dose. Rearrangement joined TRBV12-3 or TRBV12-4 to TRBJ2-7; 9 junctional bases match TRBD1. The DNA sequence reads TGTGCCAGCAGGACAGGGGGTTCCTACGAGCAGTACTTC. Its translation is CASRTGGSYEQYF.